What follows is one T cell receptor beta chain and its context. This clonotype was picked up many times. The specificity of this receptor is unknown. The sample holds no much larger clone one base away, and base qualities are not on file. The library was generated by multiplex PCR. TCRdb shows the sequencer as Illumina HiSeq 4000. iRepertoire HTBI primers and Arm-PCR amplification of CDR3 regions were used to construct TCR beta libraries. Gel purification was performed on PCR products prior to sequencing. On the authors' methods: Gene usage analysis of CDR3 amino acid clonotypes relied on the 55 to 80 TRBV and around 13 TRBJ segments identified across samples. Filtered high-quality paired reads were merged into contigs using COPE and FqMerger. BLAST was used to align contigs to IMGT TRBV, TRBD and TRBJ reference genes, with CDR3 defined following IMGT. Highly expanded clones were defined as clonotypes with a frequency above 0.1%. Shannon entropy served as the measure of repertoire diversity, while the Gini coefficient captured V-J evenness. Public clonotypes were defined as clonotypes shared by more than one individual. TCRdb reprocessing: public reads trimmed at Q25 with fastp, clones called with MiXCR, in-frame beta chains kept. Rows merge per CDR3 protein into single entries with the most common DNA and genes. The V and J calls follow TCRdb's processing rather than the paper's. The sample profile shows 530,000 or so distinct CDR3 sequences; roughly 16% of them were found once. The ten largest clones take up 12% of the sample.

The sample originates from a study of regulatory T cells in long-lasting Graves disease (dated by TCRdb to 2020 to 2023). Regarding the complete study: Newly diagnosed Graves' disease patients had taken antithyroid drugs for less than 3 months. Persistent Graves' disease patients were compared with newly diagnosed Graves' disease patients by peripheral blood TCR sequencing and RNA sequencing. The study took place in China and was registered as a clinical trial. TCR sequencing covered some 13 persistent and roughly 20 newly diagnosed Graves' disease patients, some 33 samples in total.

This specimen's time point label, per the study, means: newly diagnosed GD, antithyroid drugs for less than 3 months. For both TCR sequencing and RNA sequencing, RNA was extracted from PBMCs using TRIzol. Graves' disease was diagnosed according to American Thyroid Association guidelines. The patients came from an endocrinology department in Xi'an, China. From each patient, approximately 10 milliliters of peripheral blood was collected into an EDTA anticoagulant tube. PBMCs were isolated by Ficoll Paque Plus density gradient separation without further T cell sorting. An Agilent 2100 Bioanalyzer and agarose gel were used to assess RNA quality, and a NanoDrop 2000 was used to measure RNA concentration. Broader findings and caveats from the paper: Persistent Graves' disease patients showed lower TCR Shannon entropy and fewer highly expanded clones than newly diagnosed patients, suggesting clonal expansion. More public clonotypes were shared among persistent patients (over 2,500) than among newly diagnosed patients (more than 900). Sequencing and analysis were restricted to the TCR beta chain. Peripheral blood alone was examined, since thyroid tissue, which constituted the primary lesion, could not be accessed. Persistent disease showed preferential use of TRBV28, TRBJ1-2 and TRBJ2-5, whereas newly diagnosed disease favored TRBV20-1 and TRBJ2-1. The authors acknowledged the small sample size as a limitation that may reduce accuracy.

Compared with germline, V lacks 3 bases and J lacks 8 bases; bases without a gene match: 7. Reading the germline V gene gives CDR1 SGHTA and CDR2 FQGTGA. From cysteine to phenylalanine, the CDR3 is 15 amino acids long. Only the CDR3 part of the read is kept: 45 bases, read in frame from the first base. The same data also contributed to another study, on T cells in Graves' hyperthyroidism and ophthalmopathy. According to the second study: A patient counted as having stable Graves' hyperthyroidism if no progression to ophthalmopathy occurred over 18 months of follow-up. The hyperthyroidism patients were between 18 and 65 years old and newly diagnosed, with a disease duration of less than 2 months. The study excluded patients with uncontrolled infections, other autoimmune diseases, pregnancy or lactation. Clinical symptoms, serum thyroxine and TRAb, thyroid ultrasound, and orbital computed tomography formed the basis for the diagnoses. For the first round of RT-PCR on the TCR CDR3, the HTBI primer set was used together with the Qiagen OneStep RT-PCR kit. Most expanded thyroid clonotypes (frequency above 0.001) were also detected in blood, a finding suggesting that blood repertoires may reflect thyroid immune responses. Ophthalmopathy was separated from stable hyperthyroidism by a 13 V-J signature model, with over 85% sensitivity and about 84% specificity obtained in cross-validation and 80%/75% obtained in testing. In validation, the model predicted progression to ophthalmopathy with approximately 71% sensitivity and 72% to 85% specificity, a median of 6.5 months before onset. TCR V-J signatures able to tell the groups apart were searched for in a discovery cohort of 90 to 100 patients, of whom 43 had Graves' ophthalmopathy and 57 had stable Graves' hyperthyroidism. An independent validation cohort of under 20 hyperthyroidism patients and over 15 patients who later progressed to ophthalmopathy tested prospective prediction of ophthalmopathy. The 75 to 100 discovery patients were randomly divided into training and test sets at a 7:3 ratio. The study also compared thyroid tissue and blood T-cell repertoires from 6 or 7 Graves' hyperthyroidism patients. After blood sampling, hyperthyroidism patients were treated with methimazole at a starting dose of 30 mg daily, and ophthalmopathy patients were treated with high-dose intravenous methylprednisolone. The libraries were constructed in a second round of multiplex PCR and then size-selected and purified. Libraries were sequenced paired-end with 100 bp reads on an Illumina HiSeq2000. SOAPnuke was used to process the raw data, throwing out any read that contained adapters or uncalled bases, had a mean Phred below 15, or lacked an exact constant-primer or identifier match. COPE v1.2.5 was used to merge the high-quality paired reads, and each unique nucleotide sequence was defined as a clonotype. MiTCR v1.1 was used to align the clonotypes against IMGT TRBV, TRBD and TRBJ reference segments. Only V-J combinations with frequency above 0.0001, covering 99% to 99.2% of repertoires, were analysed. A TCS score was defined as the ratio between F50 (clonal expansion) and ExV (chaos), using BLOSUM62-based TCRdist between CDR3 peptides within each V-J. Welch's t-statistics and random forest reduced just over 500 V-J features to about 12, which were used in a naive Bayes classifier (R e1071). Sample size was not statistically predetermined, and investigators were not blinded to group allocation. According to the paper, TCR Vbeta CDR3 sequencing was carried out on 135 peripheral blood samples, which came from approximately 43 ophthalmopathy, approximately 72 hyperthyroidism and roughly 17 progressor patients.

The source was peripheral blood mononuclear cells (PBMCs), collected at new diagnosis, from a patient treated with antithyroid drugs. The chain was built from TRBV7-3 and TRBJ2-1; TRBD2 matches 10 bases in the middle. The receptor comes from a man aged 18-30 years with Graves disease. Donor details come from another sample of the same person, matched by shared clones. Read as DNA, the sequence is TGTGCCAGCAGCTTTTCTAGCGGGAGTGGTCATGAGCAGTTCTTC. This sequence encodes CASSFSSGSGHEQFF.